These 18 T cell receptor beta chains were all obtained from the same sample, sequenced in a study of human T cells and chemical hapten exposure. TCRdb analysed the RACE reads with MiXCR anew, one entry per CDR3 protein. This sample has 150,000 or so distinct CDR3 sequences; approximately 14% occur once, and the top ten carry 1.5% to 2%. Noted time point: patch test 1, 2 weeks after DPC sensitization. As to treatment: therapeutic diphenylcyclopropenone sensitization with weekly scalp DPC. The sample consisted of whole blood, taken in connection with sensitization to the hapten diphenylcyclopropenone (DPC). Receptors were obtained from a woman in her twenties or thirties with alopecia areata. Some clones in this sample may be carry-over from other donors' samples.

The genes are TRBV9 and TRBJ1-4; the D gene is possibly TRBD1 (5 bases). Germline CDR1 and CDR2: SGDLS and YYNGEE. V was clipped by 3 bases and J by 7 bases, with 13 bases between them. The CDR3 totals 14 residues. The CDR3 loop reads CASSAQAGGEKLFF. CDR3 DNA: TGTGCCAGCAGCGCCCAGGCCGGGGGTGAAAAACTGTTTTTT.

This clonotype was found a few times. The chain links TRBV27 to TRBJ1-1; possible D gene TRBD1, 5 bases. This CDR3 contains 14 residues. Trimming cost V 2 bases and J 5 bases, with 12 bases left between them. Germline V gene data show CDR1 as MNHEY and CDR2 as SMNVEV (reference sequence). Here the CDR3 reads CASSLGGVRTEAFF. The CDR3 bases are TGTGCCAGCAGTTTAGGGGGGGTGCGTACTGAAGCTTTCTTT.

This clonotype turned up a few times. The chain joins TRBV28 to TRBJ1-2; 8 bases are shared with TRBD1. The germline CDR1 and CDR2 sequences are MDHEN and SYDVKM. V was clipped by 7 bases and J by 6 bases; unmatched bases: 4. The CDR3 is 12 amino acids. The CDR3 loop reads CASMQGADGYTF. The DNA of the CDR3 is TGTGCCAGCATGCAGGGGGCTGATGGCTACACCTTC.

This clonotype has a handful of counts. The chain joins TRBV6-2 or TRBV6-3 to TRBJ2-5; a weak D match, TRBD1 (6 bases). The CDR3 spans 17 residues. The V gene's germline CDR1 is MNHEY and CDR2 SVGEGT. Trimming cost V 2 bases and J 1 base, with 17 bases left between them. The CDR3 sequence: CASSYGPDRNFQETQYF. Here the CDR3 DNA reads TGTGCCAGCAGTTACGGCCCCGACAGGAATTTCCAAGAGACCCAGTACTTC.

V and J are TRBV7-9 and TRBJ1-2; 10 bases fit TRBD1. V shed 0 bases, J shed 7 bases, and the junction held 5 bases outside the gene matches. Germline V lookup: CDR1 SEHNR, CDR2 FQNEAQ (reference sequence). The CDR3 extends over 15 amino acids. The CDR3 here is CASSLAGTGVVGYTF. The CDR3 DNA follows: TGTGCCAGCAGCTTAGCGGGGACAGGGGTTGTTGGCTACACCTTC.

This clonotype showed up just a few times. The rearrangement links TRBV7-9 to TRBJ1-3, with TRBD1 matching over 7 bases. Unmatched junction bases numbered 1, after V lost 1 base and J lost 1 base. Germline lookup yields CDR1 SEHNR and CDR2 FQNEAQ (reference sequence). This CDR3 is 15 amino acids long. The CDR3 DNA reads TGTGCCAGCAGCTTAGAGGGGGCTTCTGGAAACACCATATATTTT. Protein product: CASSLEGASGNTIYF.

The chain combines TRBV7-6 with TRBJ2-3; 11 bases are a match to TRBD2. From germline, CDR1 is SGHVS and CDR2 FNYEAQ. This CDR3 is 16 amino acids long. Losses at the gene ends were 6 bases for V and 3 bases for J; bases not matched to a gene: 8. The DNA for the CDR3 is TGTGCCAGCAGTTTGGGGACTAGCGGTTTAACAGATACGCAGTATTTT. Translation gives CASSLGTSGLTDTQYF.

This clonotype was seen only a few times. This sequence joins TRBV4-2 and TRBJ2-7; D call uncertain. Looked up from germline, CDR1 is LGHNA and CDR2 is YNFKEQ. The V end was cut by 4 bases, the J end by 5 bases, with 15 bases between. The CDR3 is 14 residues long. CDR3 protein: CASSPRGPSDEQYF. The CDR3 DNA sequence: TGTGCCAGCAGCCCAAGAGGACCGAGCGACGAGCAGTACTTC.

The CDR3 protein is CSALGGDEQYF. Written as DNA, the CDR3 is TGCAGTGCTTTAGGCGGCGACGAGCAGTACTTC. This chain joins TRBV20-1 and TRBJ2-7; unclear D gene. The V gene lost 5 bases and the J gene lost 5 bases, with 10 bases spanning the gap. Germline loops: CDR1 DFQATT, CDR2 SNEGSKA (reference sequence). The CDR3 totals 11 residues.

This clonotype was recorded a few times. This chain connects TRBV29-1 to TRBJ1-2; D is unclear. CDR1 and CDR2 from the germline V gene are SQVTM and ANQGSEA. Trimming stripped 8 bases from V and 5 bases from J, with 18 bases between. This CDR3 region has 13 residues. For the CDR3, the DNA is TGCAGCCCTGGGGTTGGGAAAGGATATGGCTACACCTTC. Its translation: CSPGVGKGYGYTF.

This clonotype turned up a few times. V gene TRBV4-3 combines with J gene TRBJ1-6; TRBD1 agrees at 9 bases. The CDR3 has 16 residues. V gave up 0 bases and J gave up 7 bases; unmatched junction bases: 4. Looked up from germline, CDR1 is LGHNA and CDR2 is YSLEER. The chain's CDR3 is CASSQDPGQGNSPLHF. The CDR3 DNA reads TGCGCCAGCAGCCAAGATCCAGGACAGGGGAATTCACCCCTCCACTTT.

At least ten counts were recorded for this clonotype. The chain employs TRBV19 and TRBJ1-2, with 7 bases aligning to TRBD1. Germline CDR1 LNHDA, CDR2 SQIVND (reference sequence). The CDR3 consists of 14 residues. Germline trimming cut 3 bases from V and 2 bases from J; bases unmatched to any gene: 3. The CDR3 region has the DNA TGTGCCAGTAGTATTCTGGACAGGAACTATGGCTACACCTTC. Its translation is CASSILDRNYGYTF. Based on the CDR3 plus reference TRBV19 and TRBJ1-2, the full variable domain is DGGITQSPKYLFRKEGQNVTLSCEQNLNHDAMYWYRQDPGQGLRLIYYSQIVNDFQKGDIAEGYSVSREKKESFPLTVTSAQKNPTAFYLCASSILDRNYGYTFGSGTRLTVV.

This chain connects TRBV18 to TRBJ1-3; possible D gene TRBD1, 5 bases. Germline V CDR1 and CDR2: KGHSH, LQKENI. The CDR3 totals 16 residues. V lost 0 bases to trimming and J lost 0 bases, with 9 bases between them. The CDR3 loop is CASSPPGDFSGNTIYF. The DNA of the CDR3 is TGTGCCAGCTCACCACCAGGGGACTTCTCTGGAAACACCATATATTTT. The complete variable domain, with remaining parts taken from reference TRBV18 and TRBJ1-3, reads NAGVMQNPRHLVRRRGQEARLRCSPMKGHSHVYWYRQLPEEGLKFMVYLQKENIIDESGMPKERFSAEFPKEGPSILRIQQVVRGDSAAYFCASSPPGDFSGNTIYFGEGSWLTVV.

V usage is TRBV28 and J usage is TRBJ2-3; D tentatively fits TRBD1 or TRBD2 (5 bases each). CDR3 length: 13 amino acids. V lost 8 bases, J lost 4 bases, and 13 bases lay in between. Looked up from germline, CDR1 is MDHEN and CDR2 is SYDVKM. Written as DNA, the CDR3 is TGTGCCAGCCAGAGGGACGCCTCAGATACGCAGTATTTT. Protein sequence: CASQRDASDTQYF.

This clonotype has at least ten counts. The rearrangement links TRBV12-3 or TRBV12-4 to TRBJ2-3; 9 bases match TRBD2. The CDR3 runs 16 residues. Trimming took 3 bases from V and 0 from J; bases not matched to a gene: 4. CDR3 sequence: CASSFGRGGSTDTQYF. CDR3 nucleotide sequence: TGTGCCAGCAGTTTTGGGCGGGGGGGCAGCACAGATACGCAGTATTTT.

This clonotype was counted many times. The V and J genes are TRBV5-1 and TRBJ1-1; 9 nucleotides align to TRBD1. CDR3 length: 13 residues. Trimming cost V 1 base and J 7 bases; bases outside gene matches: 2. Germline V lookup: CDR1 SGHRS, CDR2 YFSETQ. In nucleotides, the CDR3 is TGCGCCAGCAGCTTGCAGGGACAGGGTGAAGCTTTCTTT. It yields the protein CASSLQGQGEAFF. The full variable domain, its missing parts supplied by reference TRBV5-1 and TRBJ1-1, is KAGVTQTPRYLIKTRGQQVTLSCSPISGHRSVSWYQQTPGQGLQFLFEYFSETQRNKGNFPGRFSGRQFSNSRSEMNVSTLELGDSALYLCASSLQGQGEAFFGQGTRLTVV.

The CDR3 here is CASSVHGSNQPQHF. The CDR3 nucleotides are TGTGCCAGCAGTGTACACGGTAGCAATCAGCCCCAGCATTTT. The rearrangement links TRBV28 to TRBJ1-5; D uncertain. CDR1 is MDHEN and CDR2 is SYDVKM in the germline V gene. The CDR3 loop spans 14 amino acids. V gave up 5 bases and J gave up 0 bases, with 8 bases separating them. The whole variable domain, remainder taken from reference TRBV28 and TRBJ1-5, is DVKVTQSSRYLVKRTGEKVFLECVQDMDHENMFWYRQDPGLGLRLIYFSYDVKMKEKGDIPEGYSVSREKKERFSLILESASTNQTSMYLCASSVHGSNQPQHFGDGTRLSIL.

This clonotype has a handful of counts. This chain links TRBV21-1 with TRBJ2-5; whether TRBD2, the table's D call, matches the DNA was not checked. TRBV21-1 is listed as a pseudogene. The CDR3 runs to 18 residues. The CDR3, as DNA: TGTGCCAGCAGCAAACGGACTAGCGGGAGGGCGATCCAAGAGACCCAGTACTTC. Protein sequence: CASSKRTSGRAIQETQYF.